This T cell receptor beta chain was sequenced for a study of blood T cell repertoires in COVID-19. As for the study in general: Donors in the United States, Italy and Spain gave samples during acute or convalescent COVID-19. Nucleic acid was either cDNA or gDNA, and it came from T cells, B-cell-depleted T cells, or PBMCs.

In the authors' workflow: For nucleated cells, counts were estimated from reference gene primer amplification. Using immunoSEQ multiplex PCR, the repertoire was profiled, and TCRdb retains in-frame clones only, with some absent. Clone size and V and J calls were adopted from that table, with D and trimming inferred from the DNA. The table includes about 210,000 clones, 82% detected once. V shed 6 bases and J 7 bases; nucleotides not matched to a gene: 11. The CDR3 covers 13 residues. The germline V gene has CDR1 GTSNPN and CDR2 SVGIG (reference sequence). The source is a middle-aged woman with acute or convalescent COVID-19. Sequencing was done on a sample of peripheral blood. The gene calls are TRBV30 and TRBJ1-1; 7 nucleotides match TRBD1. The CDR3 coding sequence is TGTGCCTGTCAAAGGGGGTGGGACAGTGAAGCTTTCTTT. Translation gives CACQRGWDSEAFF.